This TCR beta chain was identified during a study of metastatic and nonmetastatic thyroid tumors (dated by TCRdb to the early 2020s). Regarding the study in general: Repertoires from peripheral blood and from tumor or nodule tissue samples of malignant and benign thyroid patients were compared.

The germline V gene sets CDR1 to SGDLS and CDR2 to YYNGEE. Reading from cysteine to phenylalanine, the CDR3 counts 16 amino acids. Only the CDR3 DNA stays, 48 bases, in frame from base 1. Clipping removes 3 bases from V and 3 bases from J, with 8 as the unmatched junction base count. Library preparation was by PCR. The sequencing machine was an Illumina HiSeq 4000. High-throughput sequencing was used to profile the CDR3 region of the TCR beta-chain in every patient. In the original analysis: Drawing on CDR3 differences between clinicopathological groups, the researchers built a classifier meant to tell apart patients with distant-metastatic papillary thyroid cancer. The Shannon index was used to measure repertoire diversity, and the Morisita-Horn index was used to measure how similar tumor and blood repertoires were. TCRdb ran its own pipeline on the public reads, namely fastp trimming at Q25 and MiXCR clone calling, and kept in-frame beta chains. Here the V and J calls rest on TCRdb's processing, not on the authors' analysis. This sample comprises about 24,000 clones, roughly 24% of them detected only once. The top ten clonotypes cover approximately 20% of the sample.

None of the patients had been given any treatment before thyroid surgery. Patient clinical samples collected from about 2012 to 2018 were retrospectively analysed using T-cell receptor beta sequencing. A word on this clone: Its antigen is still unknown. A much larger clone lies one base from this, so it may be a read error.

The investigation overall reported the following: In both blood and tumor samples, TCR beta diversity was reported to be significantly higher in malignant tumors than in benign nodules.

Material: blood. This clonotype originated in a male donor with papillary thyroid cancer or a benign thyroid nodule (not recorded which). Some clones in this sample may be carry-over from other donors' samples. The rearrangement combines TRBV9 with TRBJ2-5, with 10 central nucleotides matching TRBD2. The DNA is TGTGCCAGCAGCGGACAGTCGGGACTAGCGAAAGAGACCCAGTACTTC. It specifies CASSGQSGLAKETQYF.